What follows are 3 T cell receptor beta chains derived from one specimen sequenced in a study of lymphopenia after photon versus proton radiotherapy. Repertoires were generated with immunoSEQ multiplex PCR, while TCRdb's copy carries only in-frame clones and drops some. The sample has 14,000 or so clones; over 65% are singletons. The source was peripheral blood, collected from a patient treated with photon-based radiotherapy. These TCRs come from a man aged 45-65 years with gastric cancer.

The gene calls are TRBV11-2 and TRBJ1-2, with D tentatively TRBD1 (5 bases). The germline gives CDR1 SGHAT, CDR2 FQNNGV. V was trimmed by 5 bases and J by 0 bases, leaving 16 bases between them. CDR3 length: 16 amino acids. The CDR3 DNA sequence: TGTGCCAGCAGCCCAACAATGGGGCAGGCTAACTATGGCTACACCTTC. This sequence encodes CASSPTMGQANYGYTF.

The J gene is TRBJ1-1, the V gene TRBV29-1; the D gene is possibly TRBD1 (6 bases). V lost 4 bases and J 2 bases, leaving 11 bases between the germline ends. The CDR3 extends over 13 amino acids. The germline V gene has CDR1 SQVTM and CDR2 ANQGSEA. CDR3: CSVGGPENTEAFF. CDR3 in DNA: TGCAGCGTTGGGGGGCCGGAAAACACTGAAGCTTTCTTT.

The chain joins TRBV7-7 to TRBJ2-1; 7 bases map to TRBD2. This CDR3 comprises 15 residues. Germline assignment: CDR1 SSHAT and CDR2 FNYEAQ (reference sequence). V lost 5 bases to trimming and J lost 4 bases; unmatched junction nucleotides: 8. CDR3 in DNA: TGTGCCAGCAGCCTCGGTAGCGGGCCATACAATGAGCAGTTCTTC. It is translated as CASSLGSGPYNEQFF.